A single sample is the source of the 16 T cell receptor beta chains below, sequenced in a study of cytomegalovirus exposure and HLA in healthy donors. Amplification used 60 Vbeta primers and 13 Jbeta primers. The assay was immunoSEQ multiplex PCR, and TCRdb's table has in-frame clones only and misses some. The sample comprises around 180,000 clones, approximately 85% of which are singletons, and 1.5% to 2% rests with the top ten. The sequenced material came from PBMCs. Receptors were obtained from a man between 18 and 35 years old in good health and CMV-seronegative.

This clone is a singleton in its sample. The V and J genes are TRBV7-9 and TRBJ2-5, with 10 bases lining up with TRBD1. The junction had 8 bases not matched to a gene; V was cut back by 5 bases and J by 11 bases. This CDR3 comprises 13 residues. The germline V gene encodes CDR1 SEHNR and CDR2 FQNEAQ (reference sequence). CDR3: CASSRQGAGEQYF. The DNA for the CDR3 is TGTGCCAGCAGCAGACAGGGGGCAGGAGAGCAGTACTTC.

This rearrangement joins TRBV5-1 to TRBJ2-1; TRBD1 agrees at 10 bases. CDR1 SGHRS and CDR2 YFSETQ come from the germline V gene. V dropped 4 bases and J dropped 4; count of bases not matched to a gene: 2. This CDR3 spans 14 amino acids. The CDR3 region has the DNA TGCGCCAGCAGCCCGGGACAGGGGTACAATGAGCAGTTCTTC. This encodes CASSPGQGYNEQFF.

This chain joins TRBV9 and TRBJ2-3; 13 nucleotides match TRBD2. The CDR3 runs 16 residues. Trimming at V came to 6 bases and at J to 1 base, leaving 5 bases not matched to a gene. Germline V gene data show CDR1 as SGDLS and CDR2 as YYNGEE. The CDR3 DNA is TGTGCCAGCACCGCAGGGACTAGCGGGGGCACAGATACGCAGTATTTT. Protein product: CASTAGTSGGTDTQYF.

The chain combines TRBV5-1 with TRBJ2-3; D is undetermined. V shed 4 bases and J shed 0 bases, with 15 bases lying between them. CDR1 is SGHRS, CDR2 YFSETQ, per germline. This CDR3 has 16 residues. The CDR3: CASSTSRVPSTDTQYF. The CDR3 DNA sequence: TGCGCCAGCAGCACCTCTAGAGTCCCTAGCACAGATACGCAGTATTTT.

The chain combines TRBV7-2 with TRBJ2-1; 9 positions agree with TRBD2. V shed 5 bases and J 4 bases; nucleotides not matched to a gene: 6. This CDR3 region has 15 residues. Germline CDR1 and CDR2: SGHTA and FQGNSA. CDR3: CASSQTSGFYNEQFF. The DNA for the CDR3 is TGTGCCAGCAGCCAAACTAGCGGGTTTTACAATGAGCAGTTCTTC.

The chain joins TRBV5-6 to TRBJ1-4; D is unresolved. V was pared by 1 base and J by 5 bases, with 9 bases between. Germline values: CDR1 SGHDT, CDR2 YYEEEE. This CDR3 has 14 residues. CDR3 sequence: CASSLNSINEKLFF. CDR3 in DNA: TGTGCCAGCAGCTTGAACTCGATAAATGAAAAACTGTTTTTT.

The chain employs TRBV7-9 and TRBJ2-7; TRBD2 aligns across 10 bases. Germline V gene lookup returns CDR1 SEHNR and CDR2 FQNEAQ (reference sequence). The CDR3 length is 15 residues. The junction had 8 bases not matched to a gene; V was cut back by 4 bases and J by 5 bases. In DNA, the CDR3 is TGTGCCAGCAGCTCCCGGACTAGCGGATTCGACGAGCAGTACTTC. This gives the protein CASSSRTSGFDEQYF.

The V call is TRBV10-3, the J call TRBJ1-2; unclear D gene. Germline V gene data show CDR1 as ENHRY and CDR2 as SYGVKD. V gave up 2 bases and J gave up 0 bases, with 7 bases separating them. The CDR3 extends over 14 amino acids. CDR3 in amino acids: CAISEGPPNYGYTF. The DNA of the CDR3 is TGTGCCATCAGTGAGGGCCCTCCTAACTATGGCTACACCTTC.

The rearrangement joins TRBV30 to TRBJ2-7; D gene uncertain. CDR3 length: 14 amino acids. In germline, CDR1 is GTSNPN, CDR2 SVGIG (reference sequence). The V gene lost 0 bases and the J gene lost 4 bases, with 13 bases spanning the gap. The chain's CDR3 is CAWSVLASKYEQYF. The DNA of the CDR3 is TGTGCCTGGAGTGTACTTGCGTCCAAATACGAGCAGTACTTC.

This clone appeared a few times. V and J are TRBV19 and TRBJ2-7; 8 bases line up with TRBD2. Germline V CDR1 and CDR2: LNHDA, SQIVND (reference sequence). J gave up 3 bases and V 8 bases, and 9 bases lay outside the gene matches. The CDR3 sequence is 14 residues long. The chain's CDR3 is CASSSGTRFYEQYF. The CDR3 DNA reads TGTGCCAGTTCCTCTGGGACTAGGTTCTACGAGCAGTACTTC.

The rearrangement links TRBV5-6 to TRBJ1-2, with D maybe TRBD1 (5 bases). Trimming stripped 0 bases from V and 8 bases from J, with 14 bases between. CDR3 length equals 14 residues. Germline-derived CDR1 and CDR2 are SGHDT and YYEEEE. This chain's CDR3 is CASSLVQGGWGYTF. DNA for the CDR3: TGTGCCAGCAGCTTGGTTCAGGGAGGTTGGGGCTACACCTTC.

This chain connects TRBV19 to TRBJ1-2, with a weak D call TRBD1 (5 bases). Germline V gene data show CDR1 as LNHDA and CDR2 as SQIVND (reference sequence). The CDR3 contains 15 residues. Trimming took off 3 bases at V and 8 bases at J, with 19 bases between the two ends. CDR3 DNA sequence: TGTGCCAGTAGTATGACAGCGTCCTCCGTGGGGGGCTACACCTTC. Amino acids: CASSMTASSVGGYTF.

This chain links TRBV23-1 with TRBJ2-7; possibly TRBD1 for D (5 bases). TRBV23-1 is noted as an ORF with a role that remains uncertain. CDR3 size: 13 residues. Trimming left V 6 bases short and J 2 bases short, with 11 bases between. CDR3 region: CASRGRETYEQYF. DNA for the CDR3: TGCGCCAGCAGAGGCAGGGAAACCTACGAGCAGTACTTC.

The CDR3 protein is CASSIRAPSGNTIYF. The CDR3 nucleotides read TGTGCCAGTAGTATCCGCGCCCCCTCTGGAAACACCATATATTTT. The chain links TRBV19 to TRBJ1-3; D remains ambiguous. This CDR3 is 15 amino acids long. Trimming removed 3 bases from V and 0 bases from J, with 9 bases in between. CDR1 LNHDA and CDR2 SQIVND come from the germline V gene (reference sequence).

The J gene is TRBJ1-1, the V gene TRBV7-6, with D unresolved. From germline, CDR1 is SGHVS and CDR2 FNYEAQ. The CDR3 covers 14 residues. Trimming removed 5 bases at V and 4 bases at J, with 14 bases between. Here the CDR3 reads CASSDPGLGTEAFF. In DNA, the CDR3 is TGTGCCAGCAGCGATCCGGGGTTGGGCACTGAAGCTTTCTTT. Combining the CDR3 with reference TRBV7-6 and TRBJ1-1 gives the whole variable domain GAGVSQSPRYKVTKRGQDVALRCDPISGHVSLYWYRQALGQGPEFLTYFNYEAQQDKSGLPNDRFSAERPEGSISTLTIQRTEQRDSAMYRCASSDPGLGTEAFFGQGTRLTVV.

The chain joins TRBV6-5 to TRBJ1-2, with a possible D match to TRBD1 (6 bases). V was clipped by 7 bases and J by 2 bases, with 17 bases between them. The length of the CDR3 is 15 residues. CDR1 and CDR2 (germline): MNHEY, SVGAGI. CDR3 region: CASTNLLRGNYGYTF. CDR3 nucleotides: TGTGCCAGCACCAATCTCTTAAGGGGGAACTATGGCTACACCTTC.